Below are 27 T cell receptor beta chains sequenced from a single sample in a study of T-cell reconstitution after alpha-beta-depleted transplantation in children. Library preparation (for TCRbeta) was performed with unique molecular identifiers. MiXCR, applied by TCRdb to the PCR reads, yields one record per CDR3 protein. Among roughly 50,000 distinct CDR3 sequences listed, 44% were seen once. The material sequenced was PBMCs, mostly from graft donor cells, taken 360 days after TCRalphabeta/CD19-depleted stem cell transplant. All receptors come from a male patient aged 10 to 17 who had a stem cell transplant for acute lymphoblastic leukemia, so the T cells may come from the graft donor.

The chain employs TRBV6-5 and TRBJ2-1, with a tentative D call TRBD2 (6 bases). The V gene lost 4 bases and the J gene lost 2 bases, with 6 bases spanning the gap. The germline CDR1 and CDR2 sequences are MNHEY and SVGAGI. The CDR3 is 13 amino acids. CDR3 sequence reads: CASSWRAYNEQFF. In nucleotides, the CDR3 is TGTGCCAGCAGTTGGAGGGCCTACAATGAGCAGTTCTTC.

This clonotype was observed a handful of times. The chain links TRBV7-9 to TRBJ1-6; D gene uncertain. From germline, CDR1 is SEHNR and CDR2 FQNEAQ (reference sequence). The CDR3 sequence is 15 residues long. V was clipped by 5 bases and J by 8 bases, with 16 bases between them. The CDR3 DNA reads as TGTGCCAGCAGCGACCGAGGACTCCGTGATTCACCCCTCCACTTT. Amino acid sequence: CASSDRGLRDSPLHF.

This clonotype has only a few counts. The V call is TRBV7-6, the J call TRBJ2-5; no clear D. CDR3 length equals 15 residues. Looked up from germline, CDR1 is SGHVS and CDR2 is FNYEAQ. V was clipped by 1 base and J by 3 bases, with 12 bases between them. CDR3 amino acids: CASSLGAYPEETQYF. The DNA for the CDR3 is TGTGCCAGCAGCTTAGGCGCTTATCCAGAAGAGACCCAGTACTTC.

A single count supports this clonotype. The V and J genes are TRBV20-1 and TRBJ2-5; TRBD2 agrees at 9 bases. V trimming: 0 bases; J trimming: 5 bases; junction bases outside the gene matches: 13. Germline V CDR1 and CDR2: DFQATT, SNEGSKA (reference sequence). The CDR3 sequence is 17 residues long. CDR3 protein: CSARDYLAGPSAETQYF. The CDR3 DNA reads TGCAGTGCTAGAGATTACCTAGCGGGACCAAGCGCGGAGACCCAGTACTTC.

The CDR3 DNA is TGTGCCAGCAGCCCTCCCTCGCGGGGGAACATTCAGTACTTC. Protein: CASSPPSRGNIQYF. This chain connects TRBV11-2 to TRBJ2-4; 7 bases line up with TRBD2. Germline CDR1 is SGHAT and CDR2 is FQNNGV. CDR3 size: 14 residues. V shed 5 bases, J shed 7 bases, and the junction held 8 bases outside the gene matches.

The chain uses TRBV5-5 and TRBJ1-6, with D uncertain. V was clipped by 5 bases and J by 7 bases, with 7 bases between them. The germline CDR1 and CDR2 sequences are SGHKS and YYEKEE (reference sequence). This CDR3 has 12 residues. CDR3 sequence (DNA): TGTGCCAGCAGATTTATGAATTCACCCCTCCACTTT. This codes for CASRFMNSPLHF.

The V and J genes are TRBV20-1 and TRBJ2-7, with 10 positions matching TRBD2. Germline CDR1 is DFQATT and CDR2 is SNEGSKA (reference sequence). This CDR3 has 15 amino acids. The trim removed 2 bases at V and 3 bases at J, leaving 7 bases unmatched. The DNA for the CDR3 is TGCAGTGCTAGACCCCTAGCGGGGGTTATCTACGAGCAGTACTTC. Encoded protein: CSARPLAGVIYEQYF.

In this sample, this clonotype turned up once. The rearrangement uses TRBV12-3 or TRBV12-4 and TRBJ2-7, with D tentatively TRBD1 or TRBD2 (5 bases each). V lost 3 bases to trimming and J lost 5 bases, with 14 bases between them. This CDR3 contains 14 residues. CDR3 nucleotides: TGTGCCAGCAGTTTCGTCCGTGGGGACCACGAGCAGTACTTC. It yields the protein CASSFVRGDHEQYF.

This clonotype occurred a few times. The chain combines TRBV5-4 with TRBJ2-1, with D uncertain. The CDR3 covers 16 residues. Germline V gene data show CDR1 as SGHNT and CDR2 as YYREEE (reference sequence). V dropped 0 bases and J dropped 0 bases, with 10 bases sitting between them. This CDR3 reads CASSLAWTVSYNEQFF. The CDR3 bases are TGTGCCAGCAGCTTGGCCTGGACGGTCTCCTACAATGAGCAGTTCTTC.

The chain employs TRBV6-5 and TRBJ1-2, with a possible D match to TRBD1 (6 bases). The germline V gene has CDR1 MNHEY and CDR2 SVGAGI. CDR3 length: 12 amino acids. The V and J ends lost 10 bases and 2 bases respectively, with 11 bases between them. This chain's CDR3 is CATGQGNYGYTF. CDR3 DNA sequence: TGTGCCACCGGCCAGGGGAACTATGGCTACACCTTC.

The chain has TRBV3-1 and TRBJ2-5; D gene unclear. V lost 3 bases, J lost 6 bases, and 8 bases lay in between. This CDR3 has 12 amino acids. Germline V gene data show CDR1 as LGHDT and CDR2 as YNNKEL (reference sequence). CDR3 bases: TGTGCCAGCAGCCATGGGCAAAAGACCCAGTACTTC. Translation gives CASSHGQKTQYF.

This clonotype was detected a few times. This chain links TRBV4-3 with TRBJ2-7; the D is unclear. The CDR3 is 13 residues long. V was cut by 0 bases and J by 2 bases, with 5 bases left in between. Germline V lookup: CDR1 LGHNA, CDR2 YSLEER. CDR3 sequence (DNA): TGCGCCAGCAGCCAAGAACAGACCTACGAGCAGTACTTC. Its protein product is CASSQEQTYEQYF.

This chain links TRBV27 with TRBJ1-1; possibly TRBD1 for D (6 bases). This CDR3 is 12 amino acids long. V lost 8 bases to trimming and J lost 5 bases, with 12 bases between them. Germline CDR1 reads MNHEY; CDR2 reads SMNVEV (reference sequence). CDR3: CASGTGNTEAFF. CDR3 sequence (DNA): TGTGCCAGCGGAACAGGGAATACTGAAGCTTTCTTT.

This sequence joins TRBV4-3 and TRBJ2-5, with 7 bases lining up with TRBD2. This CDR3 has 15 amino acids. CDR1 is LGHNA and CDR2 is YSLEER in the germline V gene. The ends lost 0 bases at V and 4 bases at J; junction bases unmatched: 5. CDR3 sequence reads: CASSQDWLAAETQYF. The CDR3 nucleotides read TGCGCCAGCAGCCAAGATTGGCTAGCGGCAGAGACCCAGTACTTC.

The chain recombines TRBV28 with TRBJ1-5; a possible D gene is TRBD1 (5 bases). This CDR3 is 16 amino acids long. Deletions cut 5 bases from V and 3 bases from J, with 17 bases between. CDR1 and CDR2 (germline): MDHEN, SYDVKM. The CDR3 sequence: CASSPPRGMDNQPQHF. The CDR3 DNA reads TGTGCCAGCAGTCCTCCGCGGGGGATGGACAATCAGCCCCAGCATTTT.

The chain recombines TRBV14 with TRBJ2-1; D unclear. Germline CDR1 is SGHDN and CDR2 is FVKESK. V lost 4 bases and J lost 4, with 20 bases in between. CDR3 size: 17 residues. In DNA, the CDR3 is TGTGCCAGCAGCCCCGAACCCACTGTGTATTTATACAATGAGCAGTTCTTC. Translated: CASSPEPTVYLYNEQFF.

This chain joins TRBV20-1 and TRBJ2-7, with 7 bases identical to TRBD1. The germline CDR1 and CDR2 sequences are DFQATT and SNEGSKA (reference sequence). The CDR3 runs 16 residues. V dropped 2 bases and J dropped 5; count of bases not matched to a gene: 15. CDR3 bases: TGCAGTGCTAGACCCCAAGACCTCGACAGGGTCCACGAGCAGTACTTC. Translated, it gives CSARPQDLDRVHEQYF.

The genes are TRBV12-3 or TRBV12-4 and TRBJ2-1, with D perhaps given as TRBD1 or TRBD2 (5 bases each). The V gene lost 7 bases and the J gene lost 4 bases, with 11 bases spanning the gap. There are 13 residues in the CDR3. CDR3 DNA sequence: TGTGCCAGCAACCCCGGGACGTACAATGAGCAGTTCTTC. This encodes CASNPGTYNEQFF.

This clonotype was seen only a few times. The gene calls are TRBV7-9 and TRBJ1-1; the match to TRBD1 covers 7 bases. CDR3 length: 14 amino acids. V lost 5 bases to trimming and J lost 1 base; unmatched junction nucleotides: 4. Germline loops: CDR1 SEHNR, CDR2 FQNEAQ (reference sequence). The CDR3 region has the DNA TGTGCCAGCAGCCAACAGGGGACGAACACTGAAGCTTTCTTT. This translates into CASSQQGTNTEAFF.

The chain carries TRBV5-6 and TRBJ2-7; a possible D gene is TRBD2 (6 bases). The CDR3 loop spans 15 amino acids. CDR1 is SGHDT, CDR2 YYEEEE, per germline. Trimming took 2 bases from V and 0 from J, leaving 12 bases between them. CDR3 coding DNA: TGTGCCAGCAGCTTTGGGGGGAAGAGCTCCTACGAGCAGTACTTC. Translation: CASSFGGKSSYEQYF.

The rearrangement uses TRBV29-1 and TRBJ1-5; possibly TRBD1 for D (5 bases). The V and J ends lost 0 bases and 7 bases respectively, with 10 bases between them. The CDR3 has 13 residues. Germline V lookup: CDR1 SQVTM, CDR2 ANQGSEA. The CDR3 reads CSVEDQKGQPQHF. CDR3 bases: TGCAGCGTTGAAGATCAGAAGGGGCAGCCCCAGCATTTT. Full variable domain (missing parts from reference TRBV29-1 and TRBJ1-5): SAVISQKPSRDICQRGTSLTIQCQVDSQVTMMFWYRQQPGQSLTLIATANQGSEATYESGFVIDKFPISRPNLTFSTLTVSNMSPEDSSIYLCSVEDQKGQPQHFGDGTRLSIL.

This sequence joins TRBV6-1 and TRBJ2-4; 12 nucleotides line up with TRBD2. Germline CDR1 is MNHNS and CDR2 is SASEGT. This CDR3 is 18 amino acids long. The J segment lost 2 bases and the V segment lost 6 bases, leaving 11 bases of the junction unmatched. As DNA, the CDR3 is TGTGCCAGCAGCCGAGGACTAGCGGGACTTACTACCAAAAACATTCAGTACTTC. Amino acid sequence: CASSRGLAGLTTKNIQYF.

The J gene is TRBJ2-1, the V gene TRBV4-2; a possible D gene is TRBD1 (6 bases). The V end was cut by 4 bases, the J end by 2 bases, with 12 bases between. Germline V gene sequence: CDR1 LGHNA, CDR2 YNFKEQ. CDR3 length: 15 amino acids. Here the CDR3 reads CASSPPPGAYNEQFF. In DNA, the CDR3 is TGTGCCAGCAGCCCTCCACCAGGGGCCTACAATGAGCAGTTCTTC.

This clonotype was counted between two and nine times. V and J are TRBV7-2 and TRBJ2-1; 10 bases agree with TRBD1. Germline lookup yields CDR1 SGHTA and CDR2 FQGNSA. This CDR3 has 15 amino acids. With V trimmed by 5 bases and J by 4 bases, 5 bases remained unmatched. The DNA for the CDR3 is TGTGCCAGCAGCCTTGGGACAGGGGTATACAATGAGCAGTTCTTC. It yields the protein CASSLGTGVYNEQFF.

This clonotype was observed a handful of times. The rearrangement uses TRBV12-3 or TRBV12-4 and TRBJ2-2, with D tentatively TRBD1 (6 bases). V was shortened by 6 bases and J by 4 bases, with 15 bases between the two germline ends. This CDR3 region has 15 residues. The CDR3 DNA sequence: TGTGCCAGCAGCCCCCAGGGGCCGGGCACCGGGGAGCTGTTTTTT. Its translation: CASSPQGPGTGELFF.

The DNA of the CDR3 is TGTGCCAGCGGCCAGGCAGATACGCAGTATTTT. It is translated as CASGQADTQYF. This rearrangement joins TRBV9 to TRBJ2-3; no definite D call. CDR1 SGDLS and CDR2 YYNGEE come from the germline V gene. V was pared by 7 bases and J by 4 bases, with 7 bases between. The CDR3 is 11 amino acids.

In this sample, this clonotype turned up a few times. The genes are TRBV27 and TRBJ1-5, with D perhaps matching TRBD1 (6 bases). The CDR3 totals 14 residues. Between the trimmed V and J ends, which lost 5 bases and 6 bases, there was a span of 14 bases. Germline CDR1 is MNHEY and CDR2 is SMNVEV (reference sequence). The CDR3 DNA is TGTGCCAGCAGTCAACACAGGGAGGGTCAGCCCCAGCATTTT. Amino acids: CASSQHREGQPQHF.